The 23 T cell receptor beta chains given below trace back to one sample, sequenced in a study of Ad26.COV2.S vaccination and SARS-CoV-2 variants (dated by TCRdb to about 2021). The sample's treatment or condition label, in plain terms: 19 received Ad26.COV2.S at low or high dose, single or two shots; about 5 received placebo; per-sample allocation not given. For vaccine and placebo recipients, the sequenced repertoires came from samples collected on day 63 after the first injection. Libraries were built with the immunoSEQ multiplex PCR assay. As stored in TCRdb, this immuneACCESS dataset retains in-frame rearrangements with V and J assigned. A fraction of the clones does not appear; measured against another copy, unresolved V genes explain less than half of the discrepancy, and the remainder lacks a known reason. In all, the sample holds hundreds of thousands of clones, and about 90% of those were seen once. The ten largest clones represent about 3.1% of the sample.

The input for sequencing was peripheral blood, taken in a trial of Ad26.COV2.S vaccine versus placebo. The origin of the receptors is a person between 18 and 65 years old who received the Ad26.COV2.S COVID-19 vaccine or a placebo.

The V call is TRBV6-4, the J call TRBJ2-1, with D perhaps TRBD1 or TRBD2 (5 bases each). This CDR3 has 14 amino acids. Per germline, CDR1 MRHNA and CDR2 SNTAGT. Trimming removed 4 bases at V and 6 bases at J, with 13 bases between. The chain's CDR3 is CASSGGEISNEQFF. The CDR3 DNA follows: TGTGCCAGCAGTGGAGGGGAGATCAGCAATGAGCAGTTCTTC.

The V and J genes are TRBV18 and TRBJ2-7, with D unclear. This CDR3 is built from 13 residues. CDR1 and CDR2 (germline): KGHSH, LQKENI. Trimming took off 6 bases at V and 0 bases at J, with 9 bases between the two ends. For the CDR3, the DNA is TGTGCCAGCTCCCTTCCCGGCTCCTACGAGCAGTACTTC. Translation: CASSLPGSYEQYF.

The chain has TRBV30 and TRBJ1-2; D not certain. Germline V gene data show CDR1 as GTSNPN and CDR2 as SVGIG (reference sequence). The CDR3 covers 12 residues. Trimming took 0 bases from V and 5 from J, leaving 7 bases between them. CDR3 loop: CAWSVAGYGYTF. The CDR3 region has the DNA TGTGCCTGGAGTGTTGCGGGATATGGCTACACCTTC.

The rearrangement joins TRBV6-6 to TRBJ2-7, with D perhaps given as TRBD1 or TRBD2 (5 bases each). Per germline, CDR1 MNHNY and CDR2 SVGAGI (reference sequence). Trimming took off 7 bases at V and 3 bases at J, with 16 bases between the two ends. The CDR3 spans 14 residues. The CDR3, as DNA: TGTGCCAGCACAGACTCGGGACCGATCTACGAGCAGTACTTC. Translation: CASTDSGPIYEQYF.

This chain uses TRBV5-1 with TRBJ2-3; 13 bases agree with TRBD2. After removal of 4 bases from V and 2 bases from J, the junction contained 7 bases not matched to a gene. CDR3 size: 17 residues. The germline V gene encodes CDR1 SGHRS and CDR2 YFSETQ. The CDR3 loop reads CASSPGTSGEYTDTQYF. For the CDR3, the DNA is TGCGCCAGCAGCCCCGGGACTAGCGGGGAATACACAGATACGCAGTATTTT.

V gene TRBV7-2 combines with J gene TRBJ1-6, with unresolved D. The CDR3 is 16 amino acids. Germline V gene data show CDR1 as SGHTA and CDR2 as FQGNSA. V dropped 1 base and J dropped 0 bases, with 7 bases sitting between them. The CDR3 sequence: CASSLGRSSYNSPLHF. CDR3 DNA: TGTGCCAGCAGCTTAGGACGTAGCTCCTATAATTCACCCCTCCACTTT.

This chain links TRBV12-5 with TRBJ1-1, with 8 bases identical to TRBD1. The germline V gene has CDR1 LGHNT and CDR2 FRNRAP. V shed 1 base, J shed 7 bases, and the junction held 5 bases outside the gene matches. This CDR3 is 14 amino acids long. Here the CDR3 DNA reads TGTGCTAGTGGTTTGGGACAGGGGATTGGTGAAGCTTTCTTT. Protein product: CASGLGQGIGEAFF.

The rearrangement links TRBV19 to TRBJ2-1; no clear D. This CDR3 comprises 13 residues. Trimming cost V 3 bases and J 4 bases, with 7 bases left between them. Germline loops: CDR1 LNHDA, CDR2 SQIVND (reference sequence). CDR3 residues: CASSIQLYNEQFF. Here the CDR3 DNA reads TGTGCCAGTAGTATCCAGCTGTACAATGAGCAGTTCTTC.

This clone has just one count. This chain connects TRBV23-1 to TRBJ2-2; TRBD1 agrees at 7 bases. TRBV23-1 is reported as an ORF; its role is uncertain. J was trimmed by 4 bases and V by 4 bases; bases with no gene match: 9. The CDR3 contains 16 residues. The CDR3 protein is CASSRRDRTTTGELFF. Written as DNA, the CDR3 is TGCGCCAGCAGTCGTAGGGACAGAACCACCACCGGGGAGCTGTTTTTT.

The chain recombines TRBV6-5 with TRBJ2-7; perhaps D is TRBD1 or TRBD2 (5 bases each). V lost 2 bases and J 7 bases, leaving 15 bases between the germline ends. The CDR3 contains 14 residues. Germline V lookup: CDR1 MNHEY, CDR2 SVGAGI. The CDR3 nucleotides are TGTGCCAGCAGTTACGAAACCGGGACGAGGGAGCAGTACTTC. This gives the protein CASSYETGTREQYF.

This chain connects TRBV6-5 to TRBJ2-7; the D is unclear. Germline CDR1 reads MNHEY; CDR2 reads SVGAGI. The CDR3 is 15 amino acids. V dropped 1 base and J dropped 0 bases, with 10 bases sitting between them. This CDR3 is CASSYYAVRSYEQYF. The CDR3 bases are TGTGCCAGCAGTTACTACGCGGTGCGCTCCTACGAGCAGTACTTC.

The genes are TRBV5-1 and TRBJ2-5; tentatively, D is TRBD2 (5 bases). This CDR3 is 13 amino acids long. Germline CDR1 SGHRS, CDR2 YFSETQ. Between the trimmed V and J ends, which lost 1 base and 3 bases, there was a span of 7 bases. CDR3 sequence (DNA): TGCGCCAGCAGCTTGAAGAGGGAAGAGACCCAGTACTTC. It encodes CASSLKREETQYF.

This chain links TRBV12-3 or TRBV12-4 with TRBJ2-1; D is possibly TRBD1 or TRBD2 (5 bases each). Trimming left V 6 bases short and J 9 bases short, with 15 bases between. The CDR3 has 13 amino acids. The CDR3 nucleotides read TGTGCCAGCAGACTAAGGGGTGGGAGTGAGCAGTTCTTC. This gives the protein CASRLRGGSEQFF.

This chain links TRBV5-8 with TRBJ2-3; D gene unclear. Germline V lookup: CDR1 SGHTS, CDR2 YDEGEE. The CDR3 covers 16 residues. V shed 2 bases and J shed 4 bases, with 17 bases lying between them. CDR3 DNA: TGTGCCAGCAGCTTCGGCTCCTCAAAGGGTGCAGATACGCAGTATTTT. It codes for CASSFGSSKGADTQYF.

The chain is built from TRBV20-1 and TRBJ2-7; D gene uncertain. The CDR3 has 11 amino acids. Trimming took 2 bases from V and 6 from J, leaving 8 bases between them. CDR1 and CDR2 (germline): DFQATT, SNEGSKA (reference sequence). The CDR3: CSARPLSEQYF. CDR3 in DNA: TGCAGTGCTAGACCCCTATCCGAGCAGTACTTC.

The chain employs TRBV7-9 and TRBJ1-5, with D possibly TRBD1 on 6 matching bases. Between the trimmed V and J ends, which lost 5 bases and 4 bases, there was a span of 9 bases. CDR1 is SEHNR, CDR2 FQNEAQ, per germline (reference sequence). The CDR3 covers 13 residues. CDR3 in DNA: TGTGCCAGCAGCCCGACAGGTAATCAGCCCCAGCATTTT. It specifies CASSPTGNQPQHF.

V and J are TRBV7-6 and TRBJ1-4; 8 bases align to TRBD1. V trimming: 5 bases; J trimming: 3 bases; junction bases outside the gene matches: 8. Looked up from germline, CDR1 is SGHVS and CDR2 is FNYEAQ. The CDR3 runs to 16 residues. The CDR3, as DNA: TGTGCCAGCAGCCAGGACAGGGCCGTTGCTAATGAAAAACTGTTTTTT. It encodes CASSQDRAVANEKLFF.

J is TRBJ1-2 and V is TRBV29-1; TRBD1 might be the D (6 bases). The CDR3 runs to 13 residues. Germline lookup yields CDR1 SQVTM and CDR2 ANQGSEA. The V gene lost 5 bases and the J gene lost 2 bases, with 12 bases spanning the gap. CDR3 bases: TGCAGCGTTCTCCCGACAGGAAACTATGGCTACACCTTC. It encodes CSVLPTGNYGYTF.

V and J are TRBV5-6 and TRBJ1-1; 7 bases agree with TRBD1. This CDR3 is built from 13 residues. The trim removed 3 bases at V and 1 base at J, leaving 0 bases unmatched. Germline V gene lookup returns CDR1 SGHDT and CDR2 YYEEEE. CDR3 DNA: TGTGCCAGCAGCTGGGACAGGAACACTGAAGCTTTCTTT. Amino acid sequence: CASSWDRNTEAFF.

The chain is built from TRBV19 and TRBJ1-5; D unclear. This CDR3 spans 14 amino acids. Germline loops: CDR1 LNHDA, CDR2 SQIVND (reference sequence). The germline V and J ends were trimmed by 5 bases and 0 bases, with 8 bases remaining between them. The CDR3 loop is CASSQVGSNQPQHF. As DNA, the CDR3 is TGTGCCAGTAGTCAAGTCGGTAGCAATCAGCCCCAGCATTTT.

J is TRBJ1-2 and V is TRBV30; perhaps TRBD1 as D (6 bases). The CDR3 extends over 14 amino acids. V was trimmed by 6 bases and J by 2 bases, leaving 16 bases between them. CDR1 is GTSNPN and CDR2 is SVGIG in the germline V gene (reference sequence). The CDR3 sequence is CACKQGPGNYGYTF. CDR3 coding DNA: TGTGCCTGTAAACAGGGTCCAGGGAACTATGGCTACACCTTC.

This chain joins TRBV5-6 and TRBJ1-1; no reliable D call. V gave up 1 base and J gave up 7 bases, with 8 bases separating them. The CDR3 contains 12 residues. CDR1 is SGHDT and CDR2 is YYEEEE in the germline V gene. DNA of the CDR3: TGTGCCAGCAGCTTGAGCCTCCATGAAGCTTTCTTT. Its translation is CASSLSLHEAFF.

The chain is built from TRBV18 and TRBJ2-5; 9 bases align to TRBD1. Germline CDR1 is KGHSH and CDR2 is LQKENI. V dropped 2 bases and J dropped 5; count of bases not matched to a gene: 9. This CDR3 contains 16 residues. This CDR3 reads CASSPTNTGGWETQYF. The DNA of the CDR3 is TGTGCCAGCTCACCAACAAACACAGGGGGCTGGGAGACCCAGTACTTC.